One sample yielded the 25 T cell receptor beta chains listed below, sequenced in a study of CD8+CD57+ T cells in acquired aplastic anemia (dated by TCRdb to between 2018 and 2020). Sequencing instrument: Illumina HiSeq 2000. Genomic DNA served as template for TCR beta VDJ combination and CDR3 sequence profiling. Using fastp trimming at Q25 and MiXCR clonotype assembly, TCRdb reanalyzed the public sequencing data and kept in-frame beta chains. Every CDR3 protein is listed once, alongside the most common genes and DNA of its rows. This sample lists 200,000 or so distinct CDR3 sequences; about half were detected once. The ten largest account for just under 20% of the sample. Flow cytometry had shown CD8+CD57+ cell expansion in the patients selected for sequencing. Sequencing was done on a sample of sorted CD4+, CD8+, or CD8+CD57+ T cells (not recorded which) from PBMCs. The receptors here all came from a human donor with aplastic anemia.

Regarding this clonotype: An end of the junction does not agree with germline; a read error may underlie this. The rearrangement uses TRBV11-2 and TRBJ1-4; D ambiguous. Germline CDR1 reads SGHAT; CDR2 reads FQNNGV. The CDR3 runs to 13 residues. In nucleotides, the CDR3 is TGTACCAGCAGCTCCAGCATCAATGAAAAACTGTTTTTT. Translating it yields CTSSSSINEKLFF.

This clonotype was detected many times. This chain links TRBV6-5 with TRBJ1-2; D not certain. From germline, CDR1 is MNHEY and CDR2 SVGAGI. With 4 bases removed from V and 4 bases from J, the gap between germline ends came to 10 bases. CDR3 length: 13 residues. In DNA form, the CDR3 reads TGTGCCAGCAGTTCGGGAAGGGCCTATGGCTACACCTTC. As protein: CASSSGRAYGYTF.

The chain uses TRBV10-3 and TRBJ2-7, with no clear D. Trimming removed 10 bases at V and 0 bases at J, with 19 bases between. CDR3 length: 15 residues. Per germline, CDR1 ENHRY and CDR2 SYGVKD. For the CDR3, the DNA is TGTGCCAGTAGTGCCGCCACACCGATCTCCTACGAGCAGTACTTC. It yields the protein CASSAATPISYEQYF.

V is TRBV7-9 and J is TRBJ2-3; D uncertain. Trimming removed 8 bases at V and 4 bases at J, with 10 bases between. This CDR3 region has 12 residues. Germline CDR1 is SEHNR and CDR2 is FQNEAQ (reference sequence). CDR3 coding DNA: TGTGCCAGCGTTTCAGGCGCAGATACGCAGTATTTT. Translation gives CASVSGADTQYF.

This clonotype was seen many times. The V call is TRBV12-3 or TRBV12-4, the J call TRBJ2-7; D uncertain. The ends were cut back, 8 bases at V and 3 bases at J, with 17 bases in the middle. This CDR3 spans 14 amino acids. The chain's CDR3 is CASGHGRRVYEQYF. The CDR3 DNA sequence: TGTGCCAGCGGTCACGGGCGTCGGGTCTACGAGCAGTACTTC.

This clonotype was counted ten times or more. The V and J genes are TRBV2 and TRBJ2-4; maybe TRBD1 (6 bases). Per the germline V gene, CDR1 is SNHLY and CDR2 is FYNNEI. V was shortened by 4 bases and J by 6 bases, with 10 bases between the two germline ends. CDR3 length: 13 amino acids. The CDR3 DNA is TGTGCCAGCAGTGGACAGGAAGCAAACATTCAGTACTTC. It specifies CASSGQEANIQYF.

Concerning this clonotype itself: The junction departs from the called germline gene at one end, perhaps through a read error. V gene TRBV12-3 or TRBV12-4 combines with J gene TRBJ2-2, with D unclear. The CDR3 runs 13 residues. The CDR3 nucleotides read TGTGCCGGCAGCCCCGGGTTGGCCGGGGAGCTGTTTTTT. This translates into CAGSPGLAGELFF.

About this clonotype itself: Being one base from a much bigger clone, this may be a read error. The V gene is TRBV5-1, the J gene TRBJ2-5, with D tentatively TRBD1 (6 bases). The CDR3 totals 15 residues. Germline loops: CDR1 SGHRS, CDR2 YFSETQ. The CDR3 is CAGSLEDSFQETQYF. CDR3 DNA: TGCGCCGGCAGCTTGGAGGACAGTTTTCAAGAGACCCAGTACTTC.

This clonotype was counted many times. One junction end does not reproduce the germline sequence, and a read error may be involved. The chain recombines TRBV3-1 with TRBJ1-3; possible D gene TRBD1, 6 bases. The germline gives CDR1 LGHDT, CDR2 YNNKEL (reference sequence). This CDR3 spans 13 amino acids. The CDR3 coding sequence is TGCGCCAGCTCCCAGGGGTCGGGAAACACCATATATTTT. Its protein is CASSQGSGNTIYF.

This clonotype appeared a few times. V and J are TRBV5-4 and TRBJ1-1; 7 bases line up with TRBD1. Germline assignment: CDR1 SGHNT and CDR2 YYREEE (reference sequence). This CDR3 comprises 15 residues. The V and J ends lost 4 bases and 4 bases, in that order; junction bases with no gene match: 10. CDR3 sequence reads: CASSIPQGSGTEAFF. CDR3 DNA: TGTGCCAGCAGCATACCACAGGGGAGCGGCACTGAAGCTTTCTTT.

The chain employs TRBV12-3 or TRBV12-4 and TRBJ1-1; weak D call: TRBD1 (5 bases). This CDR3 has 12 amino acids. V dropped 0 bases and J dropped 6 bases, with 5 bases sitting between them. The CDR3 loop reads CASSLAGAEAFF. The CDR3 nucleotides are TGTGCCAGCAGTTTAGCAGGGGCTGAAGCTTTCTTT.

In regard to this clonotype: It may be a read error: a sequence one base away is much more abundant. The chain uses TRBV14 and TRBJ1-3; perhaps TRBD1 as D (5 bases). V shed 3 bases and J shed 9 bases, with 18 bases lying between them. Looked up from germline, CDR1 is SGHDN and CDR2 is FVKESK. The CDR3 is 15 amino acids. DNA of the CDR3: TGTGCCAGCAGCCAGGACCGGGGGACGGGTCGCACCATATATTTT. Translation gives CASSQDRGTGRTIYF.

The V gene is TRBV9, the J gene TRBJ2-3; D is possibly TRBD2 (5 bases). The CDR3 is made up of 17 amino acids. Trimming took off 0 bases at V and 0 bases at J, with 14 bases between the two ends. Germline-derived CDR1 and CDR2 are SGDLS and YYNGEE. The CDR3 nucleotides read TGTGCCAGCAGCGTAGGGTTTGGGGAGCCTAGCACAGATACGCAGTATTTT. Its protein is CASSVGFGEPSTDTQYF.

This clonotype was counted at least ten times. The rearrangement joins TRBV5-1 to TRBJ2-2, with D perhaps TRBD1 (5 bases). Per the germline V gene, CDR1 is SGHRS and CDR2 is YFSETQ. V lost 0 bases and J 5 bases, leaving 11 bases between the germline ends. The CDR3 consists of 15 residues. This chain's CDR3 is CASSLEAGRTGELFF. The DNA of the CDR3 is TGCGCCAGCAGCTTGGAGGCAGGGCGGACCGGGGAGCTGTTTTTT. The full variable domain, in which reference TRBV5-1 and TRBJ2-2 provide the parts outside the CDR3, is KAGVTQTPRYLIKTRGQQVTLSCSPISGHRSVSWYQQTPGQGLQFLFEYFSETQRNKGNFPGRFSGRQFSNSRSEMNVSTLELGDSALYLCASSLEAGRTGELFFGEGSRLTVL.

This chain uses TRBV7-8 with TRBJ2-7; TRBD1 agrees at 7 bases. Germline trimming cut 4 bases from V and 5 bases from J; bases unmatched to any gene: 8. This CDR3 is 14 amino acids long. Germline CDR1 and CDR2: SGHVS and FQNEAQ. CDR3 sequence reads: CASSYRDSDDEQYF. CDR3 DNA: TGTGCCAGCAGCTACCGGGACAGCGACGACGAGCAGTACTTC.

Points on this clonotype: Since a much larger clone is just one base distant, this may be a read error. This chain links TRBV5-1 with TRBJ1-2, with no clear D. Trimming shortened V by 0 bases and J by 3 bases, and 15 bases separated the two germline ends. The length of the CDR3 is 16 residues. Germline loops: CDR1 SGHRS, CDR2 YFSETQ. CDR3 residues: CASSLDPLGGDYGYTF. As DNA, the CDR3 is TGCGCCAGCAGCTTGGACCCGTTAGGCGGGGACTATGGCTACACCTTC.

This clonotype was detected once. CDR3 DNA: TGTGCCAGCAGAACGGTGGCGAATTCACCCCTCCACTTT. This translates into CASRTVANSPLHF. The chain couples TRBV6-1 to TRBJ1-6; D uncertain. Germline V gives CDR1 MNHNS, CDR2 SASEGT. The CDR3 covers 13 residues. Trimming cost V 6 bases and J 7 bases, with 10 bases left between them.

This clonotype was counted at least ten times. The chain carries TRBV2 and TRBJ1-5; tentative D call: TRBD1 (5 bases). Trimming removed 3 bases from V and 2 bases from J, with 11 bases in between. The length of the CDR3 is 15 residues. CDR1 and CDR2 (germline): SNHLY, FYNNEI. The CDR3 nucleotides are TGTGCCAGCAGTGACGGCAGGGTTGGCAATCAGCCCCAGCATTTT. As protein: CASSDGRVGNQPQHF.

V gene TRBV6-5 combines with J gene TRBJ1-6; 8 bases map to TRBD1. The CDR3 is 16 amino acids. The germline gives CDR1 MNHEY, CDR2 SVGAGI. Trimming removed 6 bases from V and 1 base from J; junction bases left unmatched: 5. The CDR3 region is CASRDTGGSYNSPLHF. Here the CDR3 DNA reads TGTGCCAGCAGGGACACAGGGGGTTCCTATAATTCACCCCTCCACTTT.

The V gene is TRBV2, the J gene TRBJ1-5, with TRBD1 matching over 10 bases. Per the germline V gene, CDR1 is SNHLY and CDR2 is FYNNEI. CDR3 size: 15 residues. J lost 4 bases, V lost 5 bases, and 5 bases had no gene match. CDR3: CASSRDRGPNQPQHF. The CDR3 DNA follows: TGTGCCAGCAGTAGGGACAGGGGCCCAAATCAGCCCCAGCATTTT.

The chain is built from TRBV7-9 and TRBJ1-5, with D maybe TRBD1 (5 bases). The CDR3 spans 16 residues. Germline CDR1 SEHNR, CDR2 FQNEAQ (reference sequence). V gave up 5 bases and J gave up 6 bases, with 20 bases separating them. CDR3 nucleotides: TGTGCCAGCAGCCTGACAGCCACTGACCTAGGTCAGCCCCAGCATTTT. Amino acids: CASSLTATDLGQPQHF. The full variable domain, completed using reference TRBV7-9 and TRBJ1-5, is DTGVSQNPRHKITKRGQNVTFRCDPISEHNRLYWYRQTLGQGPEFLTYFQNEAQLEKSRLLSDRFSAERPKGSFSTLEIQRTEQGDSAMYLCASSLTATDLGQPQHFGDGTRLSIL.

V is TRBV6-1 and J is TRBJ2-3, with a weak D call TRBD2 (5 bases). Germline lookup yields CDR1 MNHNS and CDR2 SASEGT. The CDR3 length is 13 residues. V gave up 8 bases and J gave up 4 bases, with 13 bases separating them. CDR3 in DNA: TGTGCCAGCGGGCGGGCAGGCCCAGATACGCAGTATTTT. As protein: CASGRAGPDTQYF.

This clonotype was seen a few times. The CDR3 does not close with the conserved phenylalanine or tryptophan, likely indicating a read error. V usage is TRBV20-1 and J usage is TRBJ2-6; D is unclear. CDR1 is DFQATT, CDR2 SNEGSKA, per germline (reference sequence). This CDR3 has 12 residues. Between the trimmed V and J ends, which lost 6 bases and 2 bases, there was a span of 5 bases. CDR3 region: CSAEAGANVLTP. CDR3 nucleotide sequence: TGCAGTGCCGAGGCTGGGGCCAACGTCCTGACTCCA.

This clonotype appeared many times. V is TRBV19 and J is TRBJ2-7; no firm D call. Trimming pared 0 bases from V and 6 bases from J, leaving 12 bases between. CDR1 and CDR2 (germline): LNHDA, SQIVND (reference sequence). The CDR3 length is 14 residues. CDR3 sequence reads: CASSIDPWVREQYF. The CDR3 DNA is TGTGCCAGTAGTATAGATCCCTGGGTTCGCGAGCAGTACTTC. The complete variable domain, with remaining parts taken from reference TRBV19 and TRBJ2-7, reads DGGITQSPKYLFRKEGQNVTLSCEQNLNHDAMYWYRQDPGQGLRLIYYSQIVNDFQKGDIAEGYSVSREKKESFPLTVTSAQKNPTAFYLCASSIDPWVREQYFGPGTRLTVT.

This clonotype appeared many times. The chain employs TRBV28 and TRBJ2-7; D call uncertain. The CDR3 has 12 amino acids. Germline-derived CDR1 and CDR2 are MDHEN and SYDVKM. Trimming removed 2 bases from V and 3 bases from J, with 5 bases in between. Here the CDR3 reads CASSLLSYEQYF. The CDR3 nucleotides are TGTGCCAGCAGTTTACTCAGCTACGAGCAGTACTTC.